This T cell receptor (beta chain) was sequenced during a study of response to subunit inactivated influenza vaccine. Study-wide results and caveats: Authors suggested few new T cells are recruited by each seasonal influenza vaccination.

TCRdb re-analysed the RT-PCR reads in MiXCR, keeping a single row per CDR3 protein. The profile shows around 750,000 distinct CDR3 sequences, roughly 20% of them singletons. The CDR3 extends over 15 amino acids. The V end lost 1 base, the J end lost 4 bases, and 10 bases lay between the germline ends. Germline V gives CDR1 MGHDK, CDR2 SYGVNS. Points on this clonotype: The antigen remains undetermined.

This clonotype originated in a man in his fifties who received an inactivated influenza vaccine. The rearrangement uses TRBV25-1 and TRBJ2-2, with D possibly matching TRBD2 (6 bases). The sample in question was PBMCs from blood, obtained more than 4 days after vaccination. CDR3 residues: CASSEFSGGTGELFF. CDR3 in DNA: TGTGCCAGCAGTGAATTTTCCGGGGGCACCGGGGAGCTGTTTTTT.